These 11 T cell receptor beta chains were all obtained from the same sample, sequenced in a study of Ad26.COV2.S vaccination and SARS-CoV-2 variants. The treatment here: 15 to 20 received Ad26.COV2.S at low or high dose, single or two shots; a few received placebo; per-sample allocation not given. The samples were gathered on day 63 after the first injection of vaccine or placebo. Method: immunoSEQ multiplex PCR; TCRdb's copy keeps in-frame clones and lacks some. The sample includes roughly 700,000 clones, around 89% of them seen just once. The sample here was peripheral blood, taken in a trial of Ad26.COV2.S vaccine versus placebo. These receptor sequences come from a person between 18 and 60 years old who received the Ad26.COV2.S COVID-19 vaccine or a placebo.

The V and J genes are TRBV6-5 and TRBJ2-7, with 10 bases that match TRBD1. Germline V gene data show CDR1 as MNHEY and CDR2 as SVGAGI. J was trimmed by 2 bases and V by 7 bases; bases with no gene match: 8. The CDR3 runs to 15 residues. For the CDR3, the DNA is TGTGCCAGCATTCCGAGACAGGGGGCGGCCTACGAGCAGTACTTC. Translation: CASIPRQGAAYEQYF.

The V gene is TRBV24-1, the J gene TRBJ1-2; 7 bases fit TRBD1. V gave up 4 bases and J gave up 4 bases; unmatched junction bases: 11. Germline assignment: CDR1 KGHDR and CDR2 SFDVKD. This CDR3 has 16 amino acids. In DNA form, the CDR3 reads TGTGCCACCAGTGACCGACAGGGACCACCTTCCTATGGCTACACCTTC. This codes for CATSDRQGPPSYGYTF.

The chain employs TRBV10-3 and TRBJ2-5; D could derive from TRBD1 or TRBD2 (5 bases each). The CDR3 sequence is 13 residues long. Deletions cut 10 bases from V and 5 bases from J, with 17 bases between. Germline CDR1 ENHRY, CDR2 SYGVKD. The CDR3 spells CATFRDLGETQYF. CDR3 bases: TGTGCCACGTTTCGGGACCTAGGGGAGACCCAGTACTTC.

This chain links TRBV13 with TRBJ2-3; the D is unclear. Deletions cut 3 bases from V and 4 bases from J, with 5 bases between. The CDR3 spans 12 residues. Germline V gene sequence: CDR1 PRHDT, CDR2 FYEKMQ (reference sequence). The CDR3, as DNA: TGTGCCAGCAGCTTGGGATCAGATACGCAGTATTTT. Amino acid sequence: CASSLGSDTQYF. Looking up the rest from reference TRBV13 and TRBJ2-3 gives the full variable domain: AAGVIQSPRHLIKEKRETATLKCYPIPRHDTVYWYQQGPGQDPQFLISFYEKMQSDKGSIPDRFSAQQFSDYHSELNMSSLELGDSALYFCASSLGSDTQYFGPGTRLTVL.

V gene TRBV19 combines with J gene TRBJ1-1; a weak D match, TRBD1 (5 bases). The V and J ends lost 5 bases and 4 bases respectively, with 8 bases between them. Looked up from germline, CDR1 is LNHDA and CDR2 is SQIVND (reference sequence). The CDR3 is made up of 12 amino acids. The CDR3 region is CASSGAATEAFF. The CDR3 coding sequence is TGTGCCAGTAGTGGGGCGGCCACTGAAGCTTTCTTT.

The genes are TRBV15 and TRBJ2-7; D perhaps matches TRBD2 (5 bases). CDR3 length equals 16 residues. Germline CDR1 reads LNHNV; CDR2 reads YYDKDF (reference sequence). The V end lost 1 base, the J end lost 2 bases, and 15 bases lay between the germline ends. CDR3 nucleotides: TGTGCCACCAGCAGAGGGCCCGTGGACGGGGCCTACGAGCAGTACTTC. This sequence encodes CATSRGPVDGAYEQYF.

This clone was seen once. CDR3 residues: CASSSSGSPRDYGYTF. The CDR3, as DNA: TGTGCCAGCAGCTCTTCCGGGTCCCCTAGGGACTATGGCTACACCTTC. J is TRBJ1-2 and V is TRBV7-2, with D hard to call. The CDR3 contains 16 residues. V was shortened by 4 bases and J by 3 bases, with 18 bases between the two germline ends. The germline gives CDR1 SGHTA, CDR2 FQGNSA.

DNA for the CDR3: TGTGCCATCAGTGATCCAGGGACGGGGGATCAGCCCCAGCATTTT. Translation gives CAISDPGTGDQPQHF. The gene calls are TRBV10-3 and TRBJ1-5, with D maybe TRBD1 (5 bases). CDR1 and CDR2 (germline): ENHRY, SYGVKD. V lost 3 bases, J lost 5 bases, and 14 bases lay in between. The CDR3 contains 15 residues.

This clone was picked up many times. The CDR3 sequence is CASSAQGAAGEQYF. The CDR3, as DNA: TGTGCCAGCTCAGCACAGGGGGCGGCGGGCGAGCAGTACTTC. V is TRBV18 and J is TRBJ2-7; the match to TRBD1 covers 9 bases. Germline assignment: CDR1 KGHSH and CDR2 LQKENI. CDR3 length equals 14 residues. J was trimmed by 6 bases and V by 5 bases; bases with no gene match: 8.

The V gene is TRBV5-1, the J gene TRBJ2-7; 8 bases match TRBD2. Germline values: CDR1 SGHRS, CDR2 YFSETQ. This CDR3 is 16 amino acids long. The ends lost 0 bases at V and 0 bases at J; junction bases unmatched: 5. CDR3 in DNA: TGCGCCAGCAGCTTGGGGGGTAGCGGGACCTCCTACGAGCAGTACTTC. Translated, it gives CASSLGGSGTSYEQYF.

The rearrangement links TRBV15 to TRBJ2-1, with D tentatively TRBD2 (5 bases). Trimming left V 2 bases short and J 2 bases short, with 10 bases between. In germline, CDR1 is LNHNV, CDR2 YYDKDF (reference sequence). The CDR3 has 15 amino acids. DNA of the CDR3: TGTGCCACCAGCAGACGGTGGGAGCCCTACAATGAGCAGTTCTTC. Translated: CATSRRWEPYNEQFF. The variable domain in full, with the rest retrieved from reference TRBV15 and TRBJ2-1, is DAMVIQNPRYQVTQFGKPVTLSCSQTLNHNVMYWYQQKSSQAPKLLFHYYDKDFNNEADTPDNFQSRRPNTSFCFLDIRSPGLGDTAMYLCATSRRWEPYNEQFFGPGTRLTVL.